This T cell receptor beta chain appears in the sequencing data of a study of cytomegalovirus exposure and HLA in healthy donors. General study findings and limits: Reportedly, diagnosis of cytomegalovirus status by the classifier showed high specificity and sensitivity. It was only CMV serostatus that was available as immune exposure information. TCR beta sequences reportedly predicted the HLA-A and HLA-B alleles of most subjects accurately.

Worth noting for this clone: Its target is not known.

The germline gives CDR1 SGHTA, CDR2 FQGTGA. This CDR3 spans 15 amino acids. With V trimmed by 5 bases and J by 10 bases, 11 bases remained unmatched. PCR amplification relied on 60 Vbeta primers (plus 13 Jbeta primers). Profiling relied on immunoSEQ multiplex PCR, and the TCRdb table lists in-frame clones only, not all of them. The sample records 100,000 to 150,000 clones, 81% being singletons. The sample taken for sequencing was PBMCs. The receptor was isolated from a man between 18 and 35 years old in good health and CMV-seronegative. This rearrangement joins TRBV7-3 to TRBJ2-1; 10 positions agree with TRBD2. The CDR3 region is CASSGASGGFGEQFF. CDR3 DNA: TGTGCCAGCAGCGGAGCTAGCGGGGGCTTCGGAGAGCAGTTCTTC.